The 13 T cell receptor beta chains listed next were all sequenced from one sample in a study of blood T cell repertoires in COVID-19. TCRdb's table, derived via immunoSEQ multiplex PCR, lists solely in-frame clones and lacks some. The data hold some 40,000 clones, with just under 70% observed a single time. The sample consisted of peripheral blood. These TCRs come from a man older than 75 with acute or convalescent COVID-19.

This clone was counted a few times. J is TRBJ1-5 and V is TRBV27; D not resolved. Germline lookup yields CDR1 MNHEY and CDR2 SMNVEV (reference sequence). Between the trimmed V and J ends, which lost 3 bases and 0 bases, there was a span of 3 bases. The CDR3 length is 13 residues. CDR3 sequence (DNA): TGTGCCAGCAGTTTTCTTAGCAATCAGCCCCAGCATTTT. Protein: CASSFLSNQPQHF.

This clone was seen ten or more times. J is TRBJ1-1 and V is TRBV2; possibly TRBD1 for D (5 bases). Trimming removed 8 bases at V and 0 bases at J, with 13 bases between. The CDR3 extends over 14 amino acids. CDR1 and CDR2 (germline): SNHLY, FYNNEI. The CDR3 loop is CASGSGGMNTEAFF. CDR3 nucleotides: TGTGCCAGCGGGTCCGGGGGGATGAACACTGAAGCTTTCTTT.

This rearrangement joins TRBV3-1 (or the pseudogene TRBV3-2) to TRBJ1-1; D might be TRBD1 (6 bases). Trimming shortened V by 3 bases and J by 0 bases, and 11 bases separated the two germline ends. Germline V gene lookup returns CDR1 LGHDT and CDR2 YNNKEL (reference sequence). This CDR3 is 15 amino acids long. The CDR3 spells CASSQDWGLNTEAFF. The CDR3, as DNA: TGTGCCAGCAGCCAGGACTGGGGGCTGAACACTGAAGCTTTCTTT.

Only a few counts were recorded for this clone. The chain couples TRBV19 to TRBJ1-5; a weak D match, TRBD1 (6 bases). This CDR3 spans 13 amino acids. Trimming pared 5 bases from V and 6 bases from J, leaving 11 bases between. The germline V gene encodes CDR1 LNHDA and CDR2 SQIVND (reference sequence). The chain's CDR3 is CASSSQGFQPQHF. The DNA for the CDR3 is TGTGCCAGTAGTTCTCAGGGGTTTCAGCCCCAGCATTTT.

The CDR3 sequence: CASTKRDTDTQYF. The CDR3 DNA reads TGTGCCAGCACTAAGCGGGACACAGATACGCAGTATTTT. The V call is TRBV6-5, the J call TRBJ2-3; 7 bases line up with TRBD2. The CDR3 consists of 13 residues. V shed 7 bases, J shed 2 bases, and the junction held 3 bases outside the gene matches. CDR1 and CDR2 from the germline V gene are MNHEY and SVGAGI.

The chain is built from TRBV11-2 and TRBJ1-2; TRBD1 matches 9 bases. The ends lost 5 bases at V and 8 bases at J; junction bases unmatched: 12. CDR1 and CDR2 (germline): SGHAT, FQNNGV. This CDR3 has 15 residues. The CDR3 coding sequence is TGTGCCAGCAGCACCTGGGACAGGGCAAGAGGGGGCTACACCTTC. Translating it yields CASSTWDRARGGYTF.

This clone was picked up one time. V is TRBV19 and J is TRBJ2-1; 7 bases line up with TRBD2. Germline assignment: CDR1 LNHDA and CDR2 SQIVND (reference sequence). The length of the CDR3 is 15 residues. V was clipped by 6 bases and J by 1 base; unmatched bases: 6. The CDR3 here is CASRFSSGSYNEQFF. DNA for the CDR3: TGTGCCAGTAGGTTCTCTAGCGGATCCTACAATGAGCAGTTCTTC.

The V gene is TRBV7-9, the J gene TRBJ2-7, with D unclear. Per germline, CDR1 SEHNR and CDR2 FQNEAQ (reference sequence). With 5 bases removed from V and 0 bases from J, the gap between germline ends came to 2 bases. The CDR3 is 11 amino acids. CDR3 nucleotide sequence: TGTGCCAGCAGCCGCTCCTACGAGCAGTACTTC. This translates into CASSRSYEQYF.

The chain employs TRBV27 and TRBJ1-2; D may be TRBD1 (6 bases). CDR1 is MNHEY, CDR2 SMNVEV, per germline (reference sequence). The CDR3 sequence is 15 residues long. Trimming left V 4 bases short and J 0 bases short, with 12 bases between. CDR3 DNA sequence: TGTGCCAGCAGTTCGACAGGATCAGCTAACTATGGCTACACCTTC. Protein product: CASSSTGSANYGYTF.

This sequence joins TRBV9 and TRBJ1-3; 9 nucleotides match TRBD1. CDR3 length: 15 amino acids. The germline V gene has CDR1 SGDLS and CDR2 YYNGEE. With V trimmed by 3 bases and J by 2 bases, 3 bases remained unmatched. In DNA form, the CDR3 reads TGTGCCAGCAGCGCGGACAGGGGAACTGGAAACACCATATATTTT. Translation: CASSADRGTGNTIYF. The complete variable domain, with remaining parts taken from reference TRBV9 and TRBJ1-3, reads DSGVTQTPKHLITATGQRVTLRCSPRSGDLSVYWYQQSLDQGLQFLIQYYNGEERAKGNILERFSAQQFPDLHSELNLSSLELGDSALYFCASSADRGTGNTIYFGEGSWLTVV.

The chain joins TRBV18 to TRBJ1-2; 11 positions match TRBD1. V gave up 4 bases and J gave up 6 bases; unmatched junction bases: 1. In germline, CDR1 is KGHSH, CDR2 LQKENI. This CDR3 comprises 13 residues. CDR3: CASSLDRGHGYTF. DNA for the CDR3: TGTGCCAGCTCACTGGACAGGGGGCATGGCTACACCTTC.

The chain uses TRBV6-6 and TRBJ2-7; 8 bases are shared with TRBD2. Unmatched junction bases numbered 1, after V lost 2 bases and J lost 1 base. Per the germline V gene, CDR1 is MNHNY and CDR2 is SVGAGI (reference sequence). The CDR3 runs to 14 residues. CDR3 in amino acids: CASSYAGGSYEQYF. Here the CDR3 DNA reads TGTGCCAGCAGTTACGCGGGGGGATCCTACGAGCAGTACTTC.

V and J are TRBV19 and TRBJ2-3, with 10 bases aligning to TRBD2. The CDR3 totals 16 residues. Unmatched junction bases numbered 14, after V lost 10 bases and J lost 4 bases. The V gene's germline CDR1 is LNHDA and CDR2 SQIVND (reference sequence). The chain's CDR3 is CATNSRAGGFPDTQYF. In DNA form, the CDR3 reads TGTGCCACCAACTCGAGAGCGGGAGGGTTCCCAGATACGCAGTATTTT.